Listed below are T cell receptor beta chains from one sample, sequenced in a study of T-cell reconstitution after alpha-beta-depleted transplantation in children. Each CDR3 protein is one row after TCRdb ran MiXCR on the PCR reads. Found here are some 550,000 distinct CDR3 sequences, 20% to 25% of them singletons; the top ten hold around 14%. The source material was PBMCs, mostly from graft donor cells, sampled 360 days after TCRalphabeta/CD19-depleted stem cell transplant. These receptors all stem from a boy younger than two who had a stem cell transplant for acute myeloid leukemia, so the T cells may come from the graft donor. The CDR3 runs from the conserved cysteine through the conserved F or W. Each record gives: CDR3 DNA, CDR3 protein, J gene, clone size, D gene, V gene. D genes are given only for firm matches. The size of a clone is reported for some rows only, either as once, few or many, or as a class for expanded clones.

TGTGCCAGCAGTCGACAGGGGGCAACTGAAGCTTTCTTT,CASSRQGATEAFF,TRBJ1-1,NA,TRBD1,TRBV27
TGTGCCAGCAGCCATTGGACGGCGGAGCAGTTCTTC,CASSHWTAEQFF,TRBJ2-1,few,NA,TRBV14
TGCATTCCCGGGAGCGGGGGACCGCCAAACACCGGGGAGCTGTTTTTT,CIPGSGGPPNTGELFF,TRBJ2-2,many,TRBD2,TRBV20-1
TGCAGTGCTACCCGACGGGATACGCAGTATTTT,CSATRRDTQYF,TRBJ2-3,NA,NA,TRBV20-1
TGTGCCAGCAACCTCCGGGGATTTGGAGAGACCCAGTACTTC,CASNLRGFGETQYF,TRBJ2-5,many,NA,TRBV12-3/TRBV12-4
TGCGCCAGCAGCTTGGCCAGCTCTGAGCAGTTCTTC,CASSLASSEQFF,TRBJ2-1,few,NA,TRBV5-1
TGTGCCAGCACCAGATTACAAGGGCGCACTGAAGCTTTCTTT,CASTRLQGRTEAFF,TRBJ1-1,many,NA,TRBV28
TGTGCCAGCAGCGCCCACGGGACAGTGAGTCAGGCCGGGGAGCTGTTTTTT,CASSAHGTVSQAGELFF,TRBJ2-2,NA,TRBD1,TRBV9
TGTGCCAGCAGCCGCCAGGGGACAGCGAAGTCCTTC,CASSRQGTAKSF,TRBJ2-5,NA,TRBD1,TRBV6-5
TGTGCCAGCAGCCTCGTCGGGCAGGGGATATCTCCCCTCCACTTT,CASSLVGQGISPLHF,TRBJ1-6,NA,NA,TRBV2
TGTGCCATCACTGACGGGGGCCGCGATACGCAGTATTTT,CAITDGGRDTQYF,TRBJ2-3,few,NA,TRBV10-3
TGCAGCGTTGTAGGCAGGAAAGGGGCTAGCGGCCCGAGGGGGACCCAGTACTTC,CSVVGRKGASGPRGTQYF,TRBJ2-5,few,TRBD2,TRBV29-1
TGTGCCAGCAGTTACAGACTTGCTAGCACAGATACGCAGTATTTT,CASSYRLASTDTQYF,TRBJ2-3,NA,NA,TRBV6-5
TGCAGTGCTAGGGGGACAGGGTCTGGCTACACCTTC,CSARGTGSGYTF,TRBJ1-2,few,TRBD1,TRBV20-1
TGTGCCAGCTCACCAAGAAGCGTAGCGTTGGGCGGCGAGCAGTACTTC,CASSPRSVALGGEQYF,TRBJ2-7,NA,NA,TRBV18
TGCAGTGCTAGGGAGAGCCAGAACACTGAAGCTTTCTTT,CSARESQNTEAFF,TRBJ1-1,few,NA,TRBV20-1